One sample yielded the 22 T cell receptor beta chains listed below, sequenced in a study of CD8 T cells in Susac syndrome. RNA, at 0.5 to 1 ug, was reverse transcribed with random hexamers. Via MiXCR, TCRdb re-called the immunoSEQ multiplex PCR reads, giving one row per CDR3 protein. The sample has about 180,000 distinct CDR3 sequences; roughly 95% are singletons. Sequencing was performed on CD8+ T cells from PBMCs. The receptors shown here come from a human donor with multiple sclerosis.

V is TRBV29-1 and J is TRBJ1-2, with D uncertain. This CDR3 is built from 10 residues. In germline, CDR1 is SQVTM, CDR2 ANQGSEA. The V gene lost 2 bases and the J gene lost 8 bases, with 6 bases spanning the gap. The CDR3 DNA sequence: TGCAGCGTTGAACCAAGCGGCTACACCTTC. This translates into CSVEPSGYTF. Together with reference TRBV29-1 and TRBJ1-2, the CDR3 gives the full variable domain: SAVISQKPSRDICQRGTSLTIQCQVDSQVTMMFWYRQQPGQSLTLIATANQGSEATYESGFVIDKFPISRPNLTFSTLTVSNMSPEDSSIYLCSVEPSGYTFGSGTRLTVV.

V gene TRBV6-5 combines with J gene TRBJ2-5; possible D gene TRBD1, 6 bases. The ends were cut back, 6 bases at V and 3 bases at J, with 17 bases in the middle. There are 15 residues in the CDR3. Per germline, CDR1 MNHEY and CDR2 SVGAGI. The CDR3 region is CASSKTTGSEETQYF. The CDR3 DNA reads as TGTGCCAGCAGCAAAACTACAGGGTCGGAAGAGACCCAGTACTTC.

The chain combines TRBV15 with TRBJ2-2; the D is unclear. Germline CDR1 and CDR2: LNHNV and YYDKDF (reference sequence). The CDR3 contains 14 residues. V dropped 0 bases and J dropped 4 bases, with 6 bases sitting between them. The CDR3 loop is CATSRDASTGELFF. The CDR3 DNA sequence: TGTGCCACCAGCAGAGATGCGAGCACCGGGGAGCTGTTTTTT.

This chain joins TRBV29-1 and TRBJ2-7, with D unclear. V was cut by 2 bases and J by 3 bases, with 5 bases left in between. There are 11 residues in the CDR3. The V gene's germline CDR1 is SQVTM and CDR2 ANQGSEA. The CDR3 here is CSVEHRYEQYF. CDR3 DNA: TGCAGCGTTGAACACCGCTACGAGCAGTACTTC.

This clonotype occurred once. V usage is TRBV20-1 and J usage is TRBJ2-1; D is unclear. The V end lost 8 bases, the J end lost 6 bases, and 17 bases lay between the germline ends. CDR1 and CDR2 from the germline V gene are DFQATT and SNEGSKA (reference sequence). The CDR3 is 13 amino acids. Written as DNA, the CDR3 is TGCAGTCCCAGATCACTTAACCTCAATGAGCAGTTCTTC. Translation: CSPRSLNLNEQFF.

The chain couples TRBV9 to TRBJ1-2; D remains unclear. Trimming took 7 bases from V and 7 from J, leaving 14 bases between them. CDR1 is SGDLS, CDR2 YYNGEE, per germline. The CDR3 loop spans 12 amino acids. The CDR3, as DNA: TGTGCCAGCGACGGCAGACATGGTGGCTACACCTTC. It translates to CASDGRHGGYTF.

The CDR3 DNA reads TGTGCCAGCAGTATAAGGACAGGGGGCCTCTATGGCTACACCTTC. Amino acid sequence: CASSIRTGGLYGYTF. This rearrangement joins TRBV27 to TRBJ1-2; 11 nucleotides match TRBD1. Germline trimming cut 5 bases from V and 4 bases from J; bases unmatched to any gene: 6. The length of the CDR3 is 15 residues. Germline lookup yields CDR1 MNHEY and CDR2 SMNVEV (reference sequence).

The V and J genes are TRBV20-1 and TRBJ2-3; TRBD2 aligns across 11 bases. The V and J ends lost 0 bases and 5 bases, in that order; junction bases with no gene match: 13. Germline CDR1 and CDR2: DFQATT and SNEGSKA (reference sequence). The CDR3 loop spans 18 amino acids. The CDR3 DNA reads TGCAGTGCTAGAGATCGGCTAGCGGGGGGACCGGGACGAGATACGCAGTATTTT. Protein product: CSARDRLAGGPGRDTQYF.

CDR3 sequence: CASRGDTVNYEQYF. The CDR3 DNA follows: TGTGCCAGCAGGGGGGACACGGTAAACTACGAGCAGTACTTC. The chain carries TRBV12-3 or TRBV12-4 and TRBJ2-7, with D possibly being TRBD1 (6 bases). Trimming took 6 bases from V and 3 from J, leaving 15 bases between them. The CDR3 extends over 14 amino acids.

V gene TRBV29-1 combines with J gene TRBJ2-4; 9 positions agree with TRBD1. The germline V gene encodes CDR1 SQVTM and CDR2 ANQGSEA. The CDR3 is 15 amino acids. V dropped 4 bases and J dropped 9; count of bases not matched to a gene: 13. CDR3 amino acids: CSVVLSRDRVSIQYF. The CDR3 DNA sequence: TGCAGCGTTGTTCTGTCTAGGGACAGGGTATCCATTCAGTACTTC.

The CDR3 bases are TGTGCCAGCAGCCAGGGTGGCCTAGCACCCCGCGAAGACCAGTACTTC. This sequence encodes CASSQGGLAPREDQYF. The rearrangement links TRBV9 to TRBJ2-5; D tentatively reads TRBD1 or TRBD2 (5 bases each). CDR1 is SGDLS, CDR2 YYNGEE, per germline. Trimming cost V 4 bases and J 10 bases, with 26 bases left between them. CDR3 length: 16 residues.

This clonotype appeared a few times. CDR3: CATSTPNNQPQHF. As DNA, the CDR3 is TGTGCCACCAGTACCCCCAACAATCAGCCCCAGCATTTT. The J gene is TRBJ1-5, the V gene TRBV15; D gene uncertain. The germline V gene has CDR1 LNHNV and CDR2 YYDKDF (reference sequence). This CDR3 comprises 13 residues. V shed 6 bases and J shed 3 bases, with 9 bases lying between them.

A few counts support this clonotype. The CDR3: CASSLSRDTYEQYF. CDR3 coding DNA: TGTGCCAGCAGCTTGAGTAGGGATACCTACGAGCAGTACTTC. V usage is TRBV5-6 and J usage is TRBJ2-7; D is uncertain. CDR1 and CDR2 (germline): SGHDT, YYEEEE. V shed 1 base and J shed 2 bases, with 10 bases lying between them. The CDR3 spans 14 residues.

This chain joins TRBV27 and TRBJ2-7; 8 bases line up with TRBD1. V trimming: 5 bases; J trimming: 3 bases; junction bases outside the gene matches: 6. The germline V gene has CDR1 MNHEY and CDR2 SMNVEV (reference sequence). The CDR3 contains 14 residues. CDR3 coding DNA: TGTGCCAGCAGTACCTCCGGGACAGGCTACGAGCAGTACTTC. This translates into CASSTSGTGYEQYF.

The gene calls are TRBV29-1 and TRBJ1-3; no reliable D call. This CDR3 has 11 amino acids. V shed 8 bases and J shed 8 bases, with 13 bases lying between them. Germline CDR1 SQVTM, CDR2 ANQGSEA. DNA of the CDR3: TGCAGCCCTACCTTTAGGGACACCATATATTTT. Translated: CSPTFRDTIYF.

J is TRBJ2-7 and V is TRBV20-1, with 10 bases lining up with TRBD2. The CDR3 contains 13 residues. Germline trimming cut 5 bases from V and 3 bases from J; bases unmatched to any gene: 4. Germline assignment: CDR1 DFQATT and CDR2 SNEGSKA (reference sequence). CDR3 amino acids: CSASGTSVYEQYF. The CDR3 DNA follows: TGCAGTGCTTCCGGGACTAGCGTCTACGAGCAGTACTTC.

The V call is TRBV5-1, the J call TRBJ2-7; no clear D. Germline V gene data show CDR1 as SGHRS and CDR2 as YFSETQ. Trimming pared 3 bases from V and 2 bases from J, leaving 12 bases between. The CDR3 loop spans 14 amino acids. The CDR3 here is CASSSRPEPYEQYF. CDR3 in DNA: TGCGCCAGCAGCTCCCGACCGGAACCCTACGAGCAGTACTTC.

The chain links TRBV24-1 to TRBJ2-4; 8 nucleotides align to TRBD2. With V trimmed by 9 bases and J by 5 bases, 8 bases remained unmatched. From germline, CDR1 is KGHDR and CDR2 SFDVKD. There are 14 residues in the CDR3. CDR3 region: CATSRPTSENIQYF. In DNA form, the CDR3 reads TGTGCCACCTCTCGCCCGACTAGCGAAAACATTCAGTACTTC.

CDR3 nucleotides: TGCGCCAGCAGTGAGCCGAGGACCCTTTTGGCTTTCTTT. Protein: CASSEPRTLLAFF. The V call is TRBV10-2, the J call TRBJ1-1, with D uncertain. The CDR3 has 13 amino acids. Germline V gene sequence: CDR1 WSHSY, CDR2 SAAADI. V shed 2 bases and J shed 11 bases, with 15 bases lying between them.

The chain employs TRBV4-1 and TRBJ2-7; 14 bases fit TRBD2. The V segment lost 3 bases and the J segment 2 bases; nucleotides outside the gene matches: 3. The germline CDR1 and CDR2 sequences are MGHRA and YSYEKL. The CDR3 is 16 amino acids. DNA of the CDR3: TGCGCCAGCAGCCACCGACTAGCGGGAGGGCCCTACGAGCAGTACTTC. This gives the protein CASSHRLAGGPYEQYF.

This rearrangement joins TRBV9 to TRBJ2-2; weak D call: TRBD1 (5 bases). Trimming removed 0 bases at V and 4 bases at J, with 16 bases between. The germline gives CDR1 SGDLS, CDR2 YYNGEE. This CDR3 is 17 amino acids long. Here the CDR3 DNA reads TGTGCCAGCAGCGTAGTTAGACAGCCGCGTGGCACCGGGGAGCTGTTTTTT. Protein sequence: CASSVVRQPRGTGELFF.

The chain couples TRBV27 to TRBJ2-7, with 12 bases lining up with TRBD2. V trimming: 5 bases; J trimming: 6 bases; junction bases outside the gene matches: 11. This CDR3 has 16 amino acids. Germline V gene data show CDR1 as MNHEY and CDR2 as SMNVEV (reference sequence). The CDR3 sequence: CASSTPLAGGSLEQYF. The DNA of the CDR3 is TGTGCCAGCAGTACCCCACTAGCGGGAGGCTCTCTCGAGCAGTACTTC.